Given below is one T cell receptor beta chain in context. Its antigen is undetermined. Investigators took approximately 9.4 milliliters of peripheral blood from every donor. The use of a sample-barcoded 5' primer and a J-beta primer mix characterized a second PCR of about 7 to 12 cycles. All samples yielded 2.5 million or more CDR3-containing paired-end reads. TCRdb processed the 5' RACE reads anew with MiXCR; each CDR3 protein has one entry. The top ten clones hold roughly 8.2% of a sample with more than 1.4 million distinct CDR3 sequences, around 39% of them seen once. Germline assignment: CDR1 SQVTM and CDR2 ANQGSEA. V lost 4 bases, J lost 7 bases, and 19 bases lay in between. The CDR3 is 14 amino acids. This record belongs to a study of blood T cells in healthy people across ages. Notes on the study in general: The recorded TCR beta diversity per million T cells decreased in a roughly linear manner with age. Naive T cell percentage and TCR beta diversity correlated strongly.

Sequencing input: blood. The TCR comes from a woman aged 18-29 years in good health. V gene TRBV29-1 combines with J gene TRBJ1-2; D gene ambiguous. CDR3 loop: CSVGRVLTAGGYTF. In nucleotides, the CDR3 is TGCAGCGTTGGCCGAGTACTAACGGCGGGTGGCTACACCTTC.